One and the same sample provided the 20 T cell receptor beta chains below, sequenced in a study of type 1 regulatory T cells. These receptors are not linked to any known antigen. TCRdb fed the reads into MiXCR, producing one record per CDR3 protein. The data hold 55,000 to 65,000 distinct CDR3 sequences, with roughly two thirds observed a single time. The sample was cultured non-Tr1 T cells, either the whole culture or a sorted T cell fraction (not recorded which). These receptors were obtained from a human donor in good health.

This clonotype was recorded a few times. The V gene is TRBV20-1, the J gene TRBJ1-1; possible D gene TRBD1, 6 bases. The CDR3 extends over 12 amino acids. With 6 bases removed from V and 2 bases from J, the gap between germline ends came to 10 bases. Germline values: CDR1 DFQATT, CDR2 SNEGSKA (reference sequence). The DNA for the CDR3 is TGCAGTGCGACGGACAGAAACACTGAAGCTTTCTTT. It is translated as CSATDRNTEAFF.

The chain couples TRBV7-8 to TRBJ2-5; the match to TRBD2 covers 14 bases. The length of the CDR3 is 20 residues. Unmatched junction bases numbered 15, after V lost 2 bases and J lost 4 bases. The V gene's germline CDR1 is SGHVS and CDR2 FQNEAQ. CDR3 sequence reads: CASSLRAPGTSGSIRETQYF. The CDR3, as DNA: TGTGCCAGCAGCTTAAGGGCGCCCGGGACTAGCGGGAGTATAAGAGAGACCCAGTACTTC.

The rearrangement links TRBV20-1 to TRBJ1-6, with 9 nucleotides matching TRBD1. Germline V gives CDR1 DFQATT, CDR2 SNEGSKA (reference sequence). The ends lost 5 bases at V and 7 bases at J; junction bases unmatched: 6. The CDR3 consists of 14 residues. The CDR3, as DNA: TGCAGTGCTTGGCGGGACAGGGAAAATTCACCCCTCCACTTT. It encodes CSAWRDRENSPLHF.

The chain links TRBV20-1 to TRBJ1-1, with a tentative D call TRBD1 (6 bases). The germline CDR1 and CDR2 sequences are DFQATT and SNEGSKA (reference sequence). Trimming stripped 5 bases from V and 1 base from J, with 14 bases between. This CDR3 has 14 amino acids. CDR3 loop: CSARPPGENTEAFF. The CDR3 DNA is TGCAGTGCTCGCCCCCCAGGGGAGAACACTGAAGCTTTCTTT.

In this sample, this clonotype is medium-sized. The CDR3 here is CATSREGQEIEQYF. The CDR3 DNA sequence: TGTGCCACCAGCAGAGAAGGACAGGAGATCGAGCAGTACTTC. This chain joins TRBV15 and TRBJ2-7; TRBD1 matches 7 bases. The germline V gene encodes CDR1 LNHNV and CDR2 YYDKDF (reference sequence). This CDR3 is 14 amino acids long. V lost 0 bases and J lost 6; bases outside the gene matches: 5.

The chain links TRBV6-5 to TRBJ2-3, with 10 bases lining up with TRBD2. The germline V gene has CDR1 MNHEY and CDR2 SVGAGI. CDR3 length: 15 amino acids. V was pared by 5 bases and J by 5 bases, with 7 bases of the junction left unmatched. The CDR3 DNA is TGTGCCAGCAGTCCGCTCATAGCGGGGGGAGATACGCAGTATTTT. This codes for CASSPLIAGGDTQYF.

In its sample, this clonotype was seen a few times. The rearrangement uses TRBV5-1 and TRBJ2-7; D possibly corresponds to TRBD2 (5 bases). Germline V gives CDR1 SGHRS, CDR2 YFSETQ. The CDR3 length is 15 residues. V gave up 0 bases and J gave up 4 bases, with 14 bases separating them. This chain's CDR3 is CASSLVGGSGYEQYF. The CDR3 DNA follows: TGCGCCAGCAGCTTGGTCGGTGGGAGTGGGTACGAGCAGTACTTC.

The genes are TRBV18 and TRBJ2-1; 9 positions match TRBD2. This CDR3 comprises 15 residues. V lost 3 bases to trimming and J lost 3 bases; unmatched junction nucleotides: 3. Germline CDR1 and CDR2: KGHSH and LQKENI. This CDR3 reads CASSPIAGDYNEQFF. CDR3 nucleotides: TGTGCCAGCTCACCCATAGCGGGGGACTACAATGAGCAGTTCTTC.

The J gene is TRBJ2-5, the V gene TRBV20-1, with D hard to call. This CDR3 contains 12 residues. Between the trimmed V and J ends, which lost 4 bases and 5 bases, there was a span of 11 bases. The germline CDR1 and CDR2 sequences are DFQATT and SNEGSKA (reference sequence). Here the CDR3 reads CSATTVGETQYF. For the CDR3, the DNA is TGCAGTGCTACGACTGTAGGGGAGACCCAGTACTTC.

J is TRBJ2-1 and V is TRBV4-1; perhaps D is TRBD1 or TRBD2 (6 bases each). There are 19 residues in the CDR3. Trimming removed 3 bases at V and 7 bases at J, with 28 bases between. Germline V gene lookup returns CDR1 MGHRA and CDR2 YSYEKL. CDR3: CASSQIILGRGASLNEQFF. CDR3 DNA: TGCGCCAGCAGCCAGATAATACTAGGTAGGGGGGCCTCTCTAAATGAGCAGTTCTTC.

The V call is TRBV7-2, the J call TRBJ2-5; unclear D gene. V lost 5 bases and J 3 bases, leaving 10 bases between the germline ends. Germline V gives CDR1 SGHTA, CDR2 FQGNSA. This CDR3 comprises 13 residues. CDR3 bases: TGTGCCAGCAGCCCCGACTTTGAAGAGACCCAGTACTTC. It encodes CASSPDFEETQYF.

This sequence joins TRBV6-5 and TRBJ2-1; 12 positions agree with TRBD2. Germline loops: CDR1 MNHEY, CDR2 SVGAGI. V gave up 6 bases and J gave up 3 bases; unmatched junction bases: 6. CDR3 size: 16 residues. CDR3: CASSDTLAGGYNEQFF. As DNA, the CDR3 is TGTGCCAGCAGCGATACACTAGCGGGAGGCTACAATGAGCAGTTCTTC.

The chain couples TRBV29-1 to TRBJ1-2; D is ambiguous. From germline, CDR1 is SQVTM and CDR2 ANQGSEA. The CDR3 is 12 amino acids. V was clipped by 1 base and J by 7 bases, with 10 bases between them. CDR3 amino acids: CSVEVGWGGYTF. CDR3 DNA: TGCAGCGTTGAAGTAGGGTGGGGTGGCTACACCTTC.

This clonotype came up a few times. The chain uses TRBV20-1 and TRBJ1-5; TRBD1 is a possible D gene (6 bases). From germline, CDR1 is DFQATT and CDR2 SNEGSKA (reference sequence). The CDR3 sequence is 14 residues long. Trimming pared 2 bases from V and 1 base from J, leaving 9 bases between. The CDR3 sequence is CSARRGGSNQPQHF. CDR3 DNA: TGCAGTGCTAGAAGGGGGGGGAGCAATCAGCCCCAGCATTTT.

The chain recombines TRBV10-3 with TRBJ1-1, with a tentative D call TRBD1 (6 bases). The germline CDR1 and CDR2 sequences are ENHRY and SYGVKD. This CDR3 comprises 15 residues. V shed 0 bases and J shed 13 bases, with 21 bases lying between them. CDR3 protein: CAISESKDSQGKGFF. DNA of the CDR3: TGTGCCATCAGTGAGTCTAAGGACAGCCAGGGGAAAGGTTTCTTT.

This clonotype was recorded a few times. The rearrangement links TRBV4-3 to TRBJ2-2; D not resolved. Trimming took 2 bases from V and 1 from J, leaving 5 bases between them. Germline lookup yields CDR1 LGHNA and CDR2 YSLEER. CDR3 size: 14 residues. The CDR3 DNA is TGCGCCAGCAGCCAATCCGGGAACACCGGGGAGCTGTTTTTT. Translating it yields CASSQSGNTGELFF.

The chain joins TRBV10-3 to TRBJ1-4; the match to TRBD1 covers 8 bases. From germline, CDR1 is ENHRY and CDR2 SYGVKD. Germline trimming cut 10 bases from V and 8 bases from J; bases unmatched to any gene: 12. The CDR3 contains 14 residues. The CDR3 spells CATSAGGGREKLFF. In nucleotides, the CDR3 is TGTGCCACCTCAGCAGGGGGCGGAAGGGAAAAACTGTTTTTT.

This clonotype occurred a few times. The chain employs TRBV15 and TRBJ1-2; 9 bases agree with TRBD1. The V and J ends lost 1 base and 8 bases, in that order; junction bases with no gene match: 11. The CDR3 consists of 16 residues. Germline V gives CDR1 LNHNV, CDR2 YYDKDF (reference sequence). CDR3: CATSRGRAGTGTGYTF. The CDR3 nucleotides read TGTGCCACCAGCAGAGGCCGAGCCGGGACAGGGACCGGCTACACCTTC.

V usage is TRBV10-3 and J usage is TRBJ1-6; D unclear. The germline V gene encodes CDR1 ENHRY and CDR2 SYGVKD. V gave up 6 bases and J gave up 9 bases, with 15 bases separating them. The CDR3 covers 14 residues. CDR3 coding DNA: TGTGCCATCAGCCCGGGTCTCCTCAGTTCACCCCTCCACTTT. It translates to CAISPGLLSSPLHF.

The chain combines TRBV3-1 with TRBJ1-3; D is unclear. There are 13 residues in the CDR3. Germline V lookup: CDR1 LGHDT, CDR2 YNNKEL (reference sequence). Trimming left V 0 bases short and J 5 bases short, with 5 bases between. Written as DNA, the CDR3 is TGTGCCAGCAGCCAAGATCGAAGAAACACCATATATTTT. It codes for CASSQDRRNTIYF. The full variable domain, its missing parts supplied by reference TRBV3-1 and TRBJ1-3, is DTAVSQTPKYLVTQMGNDKSIKCEQNLGHDTMYWYKQDSKKFLKIMFSYNNKELIINETVPNRFSPKSPDKAHLNLHINSLELGDSAVYFCASSQDRRNTIYFGEGSWLTVV.